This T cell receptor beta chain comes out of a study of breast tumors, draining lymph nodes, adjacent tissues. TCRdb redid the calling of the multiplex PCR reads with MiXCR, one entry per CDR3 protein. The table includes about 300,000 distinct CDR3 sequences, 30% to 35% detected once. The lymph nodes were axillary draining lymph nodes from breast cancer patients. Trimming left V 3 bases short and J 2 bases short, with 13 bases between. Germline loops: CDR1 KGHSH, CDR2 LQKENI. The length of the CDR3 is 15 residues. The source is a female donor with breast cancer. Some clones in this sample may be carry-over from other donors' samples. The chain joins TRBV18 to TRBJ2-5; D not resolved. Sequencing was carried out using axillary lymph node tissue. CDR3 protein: CASSPLTTSQETQYF. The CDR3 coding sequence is TGTGCCAGCTCACCCCTGACAACGTCACAAGAGACCCAGTACTTC.